Listed here are 8 T cell receptor beta chains from one sample, sequenced in a study of tumor and adjacent non-tumor tissue in lung cancer. RNA was extracted from bulk tissue without any cell sorting. TCRbeta libraries were built with three rounds of nested PCR, modified from ARM-PCR. TCRdb reprocessed the multiplex PCR reads via MiXCR and lists one record per CDR3 protein. The table records about 110,000 distinct CDR3 sequences, roughly 74% of them present only once. Material: lung tumor tissue. The receptor source for this set is a woman between 55 and 75 years old with non-small cell lung cancer.

Details on this clonotype: No conserved phenylalanine or tryptophan is present at the end of the CDR3, so a read error is the likely explanation. The chain combines TRBV20-1 with TRBJ2-2; D uncertain. V lost 2 bases and J 5 bases, leaving 6 bases between the germline ends. Looked up from germline, CDR1 is DFQATT and CDR2 is SNEGSKA (reference sequence). This CDR3 is built from 12 residues. DNA for the CDR3: TGCAGTGCTAGATCAAAGACCGGGGAGCTGTTTTCT. It encodes CSARSKTGELFS.

This clonotype occurred many times. The V and J genes are TRBV4-3 and TRBJ2-3; D is possibly TRBD2 (5 bases). Trimming left V 0 bases short and J 0 bases short, with 13 bases between. CDR3 length: 17 residues. Per germline, CDR1 LGHNA and CDR2 YSLEER. CDR3: CASSQDPPGISTDTQYF. For the CDR3, the DNA is TGCGCCAGCAGCCAAGACCCCCCCGGGATAAGCACAGATACGCAGTATTTT.

This clonotype occurred once. CDR3 region: CASSQRDSQKNIQYF. The CDR3, as DNA: TGTGCCAGCAGTCAACGGGACAGCCAAAAAAACATTCAGTACTTC. The chain carries TRBV7-2 and TRBJ2-4, with 7 bases matching TRBD1. CDR3 length: 15 amino acids. The V gene end was trimmed by 6 bases and the J gene end by 4 bases; junction bases not matched to a gene: 9. The germline V gene has CDR1 SGHTA and CDR2 FQGNSA.

Turning to this clonotype: This may come from a read error, since a much larger clone is one base off. The missing conserved phenylalanine or tryptophan at the end of this CDR3 makes a read error likely. The rearrangement uses TRBV12-3 or TRBV12-4 and TRBJ2-1; D unresolved. CDR3 length: 11 residues. CDR3 DNA sequence: TGTGACAGCAGTTTTTCCAATGAGCAGTTCCTC. Its translation: CDSSFSNEQFL.

This sequence joins TRBV28 and TRBJ2-5; D perhaps matches TRBD2 (6 bases). The CDR3 has 12 residues. Germline values: CDR1 MDHEN, CDR2 SYDVKM. V was shortened by 4 bases and J by 9 bases, with 12 bases between the two germline ends. CDR3 sequence: CASSSGEMAQYF. The CDR3 DNA is TGTGCCAGCAGTTCGGGGGAGATGGCCCAGTACTTC.

This clonotype was counted ten times or more. The chain has TRBV6-1 and TRBJ1-3; D not resolved. Trimming shortened V by 1 base and J by 0 bases, and 10 bases separated the two germline ends. This CDR3 region has 16 residues. Germline V gene lookup returns CDR1 MNHNS and CDR2 SASEGT. In DNA form, the CDR3 reads TGTGCCAGCAGTGAAGGCTCGCCGGTCTCTGGAAACACCATATATTTT. Amino acid sequence: CASSEGSPVSGNTIYF.

This chain connects TRBV12-3 or TRBV12-4 to TRBJ2-7; TRBD1 matches 9 bases. The CDR3 contains 14 residues. The CDR3: CANSSGQGTYEQYF. The CDR3 DNA follows: TGTGCTAACAGTTCGGGACAGGGCACCTACGAGCAGTACTTC.

V usage is TRBV11-2 and J usage is TRBJ2-3; D unclear. This CDR3 region has 11 residues. Germline CDR1 SGHAT, CDR2 FQNNGV. This CDR3 reads CGGSLTDTQYF. CDR3 coding DNA: TGTGGAGGCAGCTTAACAGATACGCAGTATTTT.